Each of the 20 T cell receptor beta chains below was sequenced from the same sample in a study of T cells after yellow fever vaccination. TCRdb reprocessed the 5' RACE reads with MiXCR, giving one entry per CDR3 protein. The profile shows under 600,000 distinct CDR3 sequences, about 14% of them singletons. The sample was PBMCs, taken on the day of the yellow fever booster vaccination. These TCRs come from a man aged 25-45 years who received the YFV17D yellow fever vaccine.

The V and J genes are TRBV20-1 and TRBJ2-7; D may be TRBD1 or TRBD2 (5 bases each). Between the trimmed V and J ends, which lost 7 bases and 0 bases, there was a span of 16 bases. The germline CDR1 and CDR2 sequences are DFQATT and SNEGSKA (reference sequence). The CDR3 contains 14 residues. This CDR3 is CSGGAGTASYEQYF. The CDR3 DNA is TGCAGTGGAGGGGCCGGGACGGCCTCCTACGAGCAGTACTTC.

This clonotype was seen at least ten times. The V and J genes are TRBV12-3 or TRBV12-4 and TRBJ1-1; D is ambiguous. V was cut by 6 bases and J by 4 bases, with 9 bases left in between. The CDR3 is made up of 12 amino acids. The CDR3 DNA sequence: TGTGCCAGCAGCCTTAGCCGCACTGAAGCTTTCTTT. It encodes CASSLSRTEAFF.

V usage is TRBV10-3 and J usage is TRBJ2-7, with 7 bases lining up with TRBD1. The length of the CDR3 is 17 residues. V lost 6 bases to trimming and J lost 5 bases; unmatched junction nucleotides: 19. Germline CDR1 and CDR2: ENHRY and SYGVKD. Here the CDR3 reads CAISKDRVGWVFHEQYF. Written as DNA, the CDR3 is TGTGCCATCAGCAAAGACAGGGTTGGATGGGTCTTCCACGAGCAGTACTTC.

This clonotype was picked up a small number of times. The CDR3 reads CASSLDGTSGSTDTQYF. Written as DNA, the CDR3 is TGTGCCAGCAGCTTAGACGGGACTAGCGGGAGCACAGATACGCAGTATTTT. The chain recombines TRBV7-8 with TRBJ2-3, with 12 bases fitting TRBD2. V shed 1 base and J 0 bases; nucleotides not matched to a gene: 2. The CDR3 has 17 amino acids. Germline V lookup: CDR1 SGHVS, CDR2 FQNEAQ.

This clonotype was picked up a small number of times. J is TRBJ2-3 and V is TRBV4-3; 7 positions match TRBD1. Germline-derived CDR1 and CDR2 are LGHNA and YSLEER. The V segment lost 1 base and the J segment 6 bases; nucleotides outside the gene matches: 4. CDR3 size: 14 residues. The CDR3 region has the DNA TGCGCCAGCAGCCAAGCCACAGGGGACGATACGCAGTATTTT. It codes for CASSQATGDDTQYF.

CDR3 DNA: TGTGCCAGCAGCCCCGTTGGCTATAACTATGGCTACACCTTC. Amino acids: CASSPVGYNYGYTF. The V and J genes are TRBV5-4 and TRBJ1-2; D gene uncertain. The length of the CDR3 is 14 residues. Looked up from germline, CDR1 is SGHNT and CDR2 is YYREEE (reference sequence). Trimming removed 4 bases at V and 1 base at J, with 11 bases between.

This clonotype was detected only a few times. The V call is TRBV18, the J call TRBJ1-4; D ambiguous. This CDR3 is 14 amino acids long. The V gene's germline CDR1 is KGHSH and CDR2 LQKENI. V lost 3 bases to trimming and J lost 6 bases, with 11 bases between them. Here the CDR3 reads CASSPRRSDEKLFF. CDR3 nucleotides: TGTGCCAGCTCACCGCGAAGGTCAGATGAAAAACTGTTTTTT.

The sample holds a few counts of this clonotype. The gene calls are TRBV10-3 and TRBJ2-3; 9 bases are a match to TRBD2. V dropped 2 bases and J dropped 0; count of bases not matched to a gene: 3. The CDR3 is made up of 16 amino acids. Germline V gene data show CDR1 as ENHRY and CDR2 as SYGVKD. CDR3 in amino acids: CAISEASGTSTDTQYF. The CDR3 DNA reads as TGTGCCATCAGTGAGGCTAGCGGGACTAGCACAGATACGCAGTATTTT.

In this sample, this clonotype turned up a few times. The genes are TRBV7-9 and TRBJ2-7, with 8 nucleotides matching TRBD1. With 2 bases clipped from V and 3 bases from J, the junction kept 9 bases outside the gene matches. This CDR3 has 16 residues. Germline values: CDR1 SEHNR, CDR2 FQNEAQ (reference sequence). CDR3 nucleotide sequence: TGTGCCAGCAGCTTATTTCTTGGACAGGGAGTCTACGAGCAGTACTTC. Amino acids: CASSLFLGQGVYEQYF.

The J gene is TRBJ1-4, the V gene TRBV18, with unresolved D. The germline gives CDR1 KGHSH, CDR2 LQKENI. The CDR3 has 14 residues. V gave up 2 bases and J gave up 0 bases, with 4 bases separating them. CDR3 nucleotides: TGTGCCAGCTCACCAGGAACAACTAATGAAAAACTGTTTTTT. It translates to CASSPGTTNEKLFF.

This chain links TRBV11-2 with TRBJ1-2; 12 bases are shared with TRBD1. The CDR3 spans 20 residues. V lost 4 bases to trimming and J lost 3 bases; unmatched junction nucleotides: 18. Germline CDR1 and CDR2: SGHAT and FQNNGV. Written as DNA, the CDR3 is TGTGCCAGCAGCTACCGGGACAGGGGGCGAGTAAGGGGTCGTGACTATGGCTACACCTTC. Amino acid sequence: CASSYRDRGRVRGRDYGYTF.

This clonotype was seen at least ten times. The gene calls are TRBV20-1 and TRBJ2-7; D not certain. The V gene lost 6 bases and the J gene lost 4 bases, with 13 bases spanning the gap. Per germline, CDR1 DFQATT and CDR2 SNEGSKA (reference sequence). This CDR3 region has 12 residues. The CDR3 DNA follows: TGCAGTGCCTCCCCGGTCCGATACGAGCAGTACTTC. Its translation is CSASPVRYEQYF.

The chain has TRBV4-2 and TRBJ1-1, with 8 bases that match TRBD1. The CDR3 covers 15 residues. The germline gives CDR1 LGHNA, CDR2 YNFKEQ. The ends lost 1 base at V and 5 bases at J; junction bases unmatched: 6. The CDR3 nucleotides read TGTGCCAGCAGCCAAGTAGGACAGGGTCAAACTGAAGCTTTCTTT. Translation gives CASSQVGQGQTEAFF.

The chain combines TRBV5-5 with TRBJ2-7; D not resolved. From germline, CDR1 is SGHKS and CDR2 YYEKEE (reference sequence). The V gene lost 3 bases and the J gene lost 0 bases, with 10 bases spanning the gap. CDR3 size: 14 residues. The CDR3 DNA sequence: TGTGCCAGCAGCTCTAACTTTTCCTCCTACGAGCAGTACTTC. It translates to CASSSNFSSYEQYF.

J is TRBJ2-7 and V is TRBV4-2; weak D call: TRBD2 (8 bases). The V end lost 5 bases, the J end lost 2 bases, and 31 bases lay between the germline ends. This CDR3 is 20 amino acids long. In germline, CDR1 is LGHNA, CDR2 YNFKEQ. CDR3 bases: TGTGCCAGCAGCTCAAGGGATACTAGCGGACCTACTAGGGGGCCCTACGAGCAGTACTTC. Amino acid sequence: CASSSRDTSGPTRGPYEQYF.

The chain links TRBV27 to TRBJ2-7; D is possibly TRBD1 or TRBD2 (7 bases each). Germline V gene data show CDR1 as MNHEY and CDR2 as SMNVEV (reference sequence). The V gene lost 6 bases and the J gene lost 3 bases, with 15 bases spanning the gap. The CDR3 totals 14 residues. The CDR3 bases are TGTGCCAGCAGGCGCCAGGGGGGGCTCTACGAGCAGTACTTC. Its translation: CASRRQGGLYEQYF.

Only a few counts were recorded for this clonotype. CDR3 residues: CASTRLGAEQFF. The CDR3, as DNA: TGTGCCAGCACTCGATTAGGGGCTGAGCAGTTCTTC. The chain combines TRBV6-2 or TRBV6-3 with TRBJ2-1; possible D gene TRBD1, 5 bases. This CDR3 is 12 amino acids long. Germline V gene sequence: CDR1 MNHEY, CDR2 SVGEGT. Trimming pared 7 bases from V and 9 bases from J, leaving 13 bases between.

The chain employs TRBV10-3 and TRBJ1-5; D remains unclear. V lost 7 bases to trimming and J lost 0 bases, with 10 bases between them. The CDR3 spans 14 residues. Germline CDR1 ENHRY, CDR2 SYGVKD. In DNA form, the CDR3 reads TGTGCCATCAAATCGGACGTTAGCAATCAGCCCCAGCATTTT. This sequence encodes CAIKSDVSNQPQHF.

This clonotype occurred many times. The chain combines TRBV18 with TRBJ2-1, with 7 bases aligning to TRBD2. Germline loops: CDR1 KGHSH, CDR2 LQKENI. There are 17 residues in the CDR3. V lost 3 bases and J lost 8; bases outside the gene matches: 16. CDR3 DNA: TGTGCCAGCTCACCCCAGACCCCTAGCGGAATCTATGATGAGCAGTTCTTC. This translates into CASSPQTPSGIYDEQFF.

The sample holds a few counts of this clonotype. V gene TRBV20-1 combines with J gene TRBJ1-5, with D possibly being TRBD1 (5 bases). CDR1 and CDR2 (germline): DFQATT, SNEGSKA (reference sequence). V lost 6 bases and J lost 8, with 20 bases in between. The CDR3 spans 14 residues. The CDR3 DNA reads TGCAGTGCCCCAAAATCGGGGCCAGAGGAGCCCCAGCATTTT. This translates into CSAPKSGPEEPQHF.